A single count supports the clone carrying this T cell receptor beta chain. This sample is part of a study of control samples from healthy donors and cancer patients. The protocol was immunoSEQ multiplex PCR, while the TCRdb copy is restricted to in-frame clones and leaves out a portion. The sample lists about 120,000 clones, more than 75% occurring once. Germline CDR1 SGHTA, CDR2 FQGNSA. This CDR3 region has 16 residues. J gave up 2 bases and V 5 bases, and 4 bases lay outside the gene matches. V is TRBV7-2 and J is TRBJ2-3; the match to TRBD2 covers 13 bases. This TCR was sampled from a man aged 18 to 29 in good health. Sequencing was done on a sample of blood. CDR3 nucleotide sequence: TGTGCCAGCAGCCGGGGGACTAGCGGGGCCACAGATACGCAGTATTTT. Its protein product is CASSRGTSGATDTQYF.